A single sample gave rise to the 10 T cell receptor beta chains below, sequenced in a study of cytomegalovirus exposure and HLA in healthy donors (dated by TCRdb to between 2016 and 2019). The library relied on the immunoSEQ multiplex PCR assay. TCRdb re-hosts the immuneACCESS table, in-frame sequences only. Its copies lack some clones; in the studies checked, an unresolved V gene accounts for under half of them, and the cause for the rest is not known. The sample yields 160,000 or so clones; 87% were counted once. Of the sample, about 1.5% is held by the ten largest clones. Sequencing was done on a sample of PBMCs. These receptors came from a woman aged 25 to 45 in good health and CMV-seronegative.

The V and J genes are TRBV4-3 and TRBJ2-1, with a weak D call TRBD1 (5 bases). Germline CDR1 is LGHNA and CDR2 is YSLEER. V lost 4 bases and J 8 bases, leaving 15 bases between the germline ends. The CDR3 is made up of 14 amino acids. This CDR3 reads CASSRSVQGDEQFF. In nucleotides, the CDR3 is TGCGCCAGCAGCCGAAGTGTGCAGGGTGATGAGCAGTTCTTC.

The chain couples TRBV7-9 to TRBJ2-3; TRBD2 agrees at 10 bases. This CDR3 is built from 15 residues. V gave up 5 bases and J gave up 4 bases; unmatched junction bases: 6. CDR1 and CDR2 from the germline V gene are SEHNR and FQNEAQ (reference sequence). Here the CDR3 DNA reads TGTGCCAGCAGCGATTCTAGCGGGGGCCCAGATACGCAGTATTTT. This encodes CASSDSSGGPDTQYF.

The V gene is TRBV29-1, the J gene TRBJ1-1, with D perhaps matching TRBD1 (6 bases). Per germline, CDR1 SQVTM and CDR2 ANQGSEA. The germline V and J ends were trimmed by 3 bases and 6 bases, with 11 bases remaining between them. The CDR3 spans 12 residues. The CDR3 loop is CSVDQGLAEAFF. DNA for the CDR3: TGCAGCGTTGACCAGGGGTTGGCTGAAGCTTTCTTT.

This chain links TRBV6-1 with TRBJ2-1; 10 bases map to TRBD2. The trim removed 10 bases at V and 5 bases at J, leaving 11 bases unmatched. This CDR3 has 15 amino acids. The germline V gene encodes CDR1 MNHNS and CDR2 SASEGT. The CDR3 coding sequence is TGTGCCAAGGGACCCGGGACTAGCGCGGACAATGAGCAGTTCTTC. Translation: CAKGPGTSADNEQFF.

V is TRBV6-5 and J is TRBJ1-4; TRBD1 matches 8 bases. Germline trimming cut 5 bases from V and 4 bases from J; bases unmatched to any gene: 6. Germline V gives CDR1 MNHEY, CDR2 SVGAGI. The CDR3 sequence is 15 residues long. The CDR3 DNA follows: TGTGCCAGCAGTAAGGACAGGGCTAATAATGAAAAACTGTTTTTT. Translation: CASSKDRANNEKLFF.

This clone has just one count. The chain carries TRBV11-3 and TRBJ2-1, with 8 bases that match TRBD2. Per the germline V gene, CDR1 is SGHNT and CDR2 is YENEEA. This CDR3 is 14 amino acids long. J was trimmed by 4 bases and V by 7 bases; bases with no gene match: 6. The CDR3 DNA reads TGTGCCAGCATGGAGCGGGGGCAATACAATGAGCAGTTCTTC. Translated, it gives CASMERGQYNEQFF.

The rearrangement joins TRBV11-2 to TRBJ1-2; no definite D call. With 1 base removed from V and 7 bases from J, the gap between germline ends came to 7 bases. CDR1 and CDR2 from the germline V gene are SGHAT and FQNNGV. The CDR3 has 12 amino acids. The CDR3 sequence is CASSLGQAGYTF. The CDR3 nucleotides are TGTGCCAGCAGCTTAGGGCAGGCTGGCTACACCTTC.

The chain joins TRBV7-8 to TRBJ2-7; 9 bases fit TRBD1. This CDR3 region has 14 residues. CDR1 SGHVS and CDR2 FQNEAQ come from the germline V gene. V shed 2 bases, J shed 11 bases, and the junction held 10 bases outside the gene matches. CDR3 DNA: TGTGCCAGCAGCTTATTCCTGACAGGGGGGTTGGAGTACTTC. Its translation: CASSLFLTGGLEYF.

The chain links TRBV19 to TRBJ2-5; 8 bases agree with TRBD1. Germline V gives CDR1 LNHDA, CDR2 SQIVND (reference sequence). The CDR3 contains 15 residues. The trim removed 5 bases at V and 4 bases at J, leaving 9 bases unmatched. In DNA form, the CDR3 reads TGTGCCAGTAGTGGGGACAGGAGAGAGGGAGAGACCCAGTACTTC. It codes for CASSGDRREGETQYF.

A single count supports this clone. The V and J genes are TRBV5-1 and TRBJ1-1; tentative D call: TRBD1 (6 bases). Germline V CDR1 and CDR2: SGHRS, YFSETQ. This CDR3 is built from 20 residues. V was pared by 2 bases and J by 3 bases, with 29 bases between. CDR3 amino acids: CASSFNAIQKTGPMDTEAFF. The CDR3 region has the DNA TGCGCCAGCAGCTTCAATGCAATCCAGAAGACAGGACCCATGGACACTGAAGCTTTCTTT.